One sample yielded the 9 T cell receptor beta chains listed below, sequenced in a study of T cell repertoires in cytomegalovirus infection. TCRdb used MiXCR to reprocess the reads, holding one entry per CDR3 protein. The repertoire holds approximately 590,000 distinct CDR3 sequences, with 35% to 50% as singletons. What these receptors recognize is not known. The material sequenced was cultured PBMCs, taken from culture after CMV antigen stimulation. The receptor set was obtained from a human donor in good health (CMV status not recorded). Some clones in this sample may be carry-over from other donors' samples.

This clonotype was detected only a few times. This chain connects TRBV7-2 to TRBJ2-7; 8 positions match TRBD2. Germline V gene sequence: CDR1 SGHTA, CDR2 FQGNSA. J lost 3 bases, V lost 4 bases, and 11 bases had no gene match. There are 16 residues in the CDR3. CDR3 loop: CASSSGLAPWYYEQYF. CDR3 DNA: TGTGCCAGCAGCTCCGGACTAGCTCCATGGTACTACGAGCAGTACTTC.

V usage is TRBV2 and J usage is TRBJ2-3; 8 nucleotides line up with TRBD2. V lost 8 bases to trimming and J lost 0 bases; unmatched junction nucleotides: 10. There are 16 residues in the CDR3. CDR1 and CDR2 from the germline V gene are SNHLY and FYNNEI. Written as DNA, the CDR3 is TGTGCCAGCGAGTCAAGCGGGGGACTTAGCACAGATACGCAGTATTTT. Translation gives CASESSGGLSTDTQYF.

V gene TRBV15 combines with J gene TRBJ2-7, with D perhaps matching TRBD2 (5 bases). The CDR3 spans 13 residues. Germline CDR1 is LNHNV and CDR2 is YYDKDF (reference sequence). V lost 1 base, J lost 1 base, and 5 bases lay in between. The CDR3 sequence: CATSRGLSYEQYF. CDR3 in DNA: TGTGCCACCAGCAGAGGACTATCCTACGAGCAGTACTTC.

This chain joins TRBV2 and TRBJ2-5, with 8 bases matching TRBD2. V was pared by 8 bases and J by 5 bases, with 7 bases of the junction left unmatched. The CDR3 is 13 amino acids. Per the germline V gene, CDR1 is SNHLY and CDR2 is FYNNEI. As DNA, the CDR3 is TGTGCCAGCTCGCGGGGGGTTTGGGAGACCCAGTACTTC. This sequence encodes CASSRGVWETQYF.

This chain joins TRBV19 and TRBJ2-2; 11 bases align to TRBD2. The CDR3 contains 15 residues. Germline V gene lookup returns CDR1 LNHDA and CDR2 SQIVND (reference sequence). J gave up 6 bases and V 5 bases, and 5 bases lay outside the gene matches. The CDR3 nucleotides are TGTGCCAGTAGTTCACTAGCGGGGGCGGCCGGGGAGCTGTTTTTT. Its protein is CASSSLAGAAGELFF.

The rearrangement uses TRBV20-1 and TRBJ2-1; 9 bases align to TRBD1. Germline CDR1 is DFQATT and CDR2 is SNEGSKA (reference sequence). This CDR3 has 15 amino acids. The trim removed 0 bases at V and 8 bases at J, leaving 8 bases unmatched. CDR3 in amino acids: CSARDPGQGLDEQFF. In DNA, the CDR3 is TGCAGTGCTAGAGATCCGGGACAGGGATTAGATGAGCAGTTCTTC.

V and J are TRBV29-1 and TRBJ2-7; TRBD1 aligns across 9 bases. The ends lost 6 bases at V and 2 bases at J; junction bases unmatched: 5. Germline assignment: CDR1 SQVTM and CDR2 ANQGSEA. This CDR3 is 13 amino acids long. The CDR3 sequence: CSVGQGPTYEQYF. The CDR3, as DNA: TGCAGCGTGGGACAGGGCCCGACCTACGAGCAGTACTTC.

The J gene is TRBJ1-5, the V gene TRBV6-1, with TRBD1 as a possible D gene (6 bases). The CDR3 contains 15 residues. The V gene's germline CDR1 is MNHNS and CDR2 SASEGT. Deletions cut 4 bases from V and 5 bases from J, with 15 bases between. This CDR3 is CASSGQGKSDQPQHF. The CDR3, as DNA: TGTGCCAGCAGTGGTCAGGGGAAATCGGATCAGCCCCAGCATTTT.

The sample holds a few counts of this clonotype. J is TRBJ2-2 and V is TRBV11-2; 16 bases are shared with TRBD2. Germline V gene lookup returns CDR1 SGHAT and CDR2 FQNNGV. J lost 5 bases, V lost 6 bases, and 3 bases had no gene match. This CDR3 spans 16 amino acids. The CDR3 loop is CASRSGLAGGTGELFF. For the CDR3, the DNA is TGTGCCAGCAGGTCGGGACTAGCGGGAGGGACCGGGGAGCTGTTTTTT.